The 3 T cell receptor beta chains below come from one sample, sequenced in a study of identical twins. TCRdb re-derived calls from the 5' RACE reads in MiXCR, one entry per CDR3 protein. The repertoire has around 960,000 distinct CDR3 sequences, approximately 13% of them found once; the top ten carry about 1.5%. Separately, the same data were catalogued under a study of yellow fever vaccine responses in identical twins.

The specimen was PBMCs. These receptor sequences come from a woman between 18 and 29 years old in good health.

The sample holds a few counts of this clonotype. The chain recombines TRBV2 with TRBJ2-2; 11 nucleotides align to TRBD2. The germline gives CDR1 SNHLY, CDR2 FYNNEI. After removal of 6 bases from V and 5 bases from J, the junction contained 5 bases not matched to a gene. The CDR3 consists of 15 residues. The chain's CDR3 is CASRKGTSGTGELFF. CDR3 DNA sequence: TGTGCCAGCAGGAAAGGGACTAGCGGAACCGGGGAGCTGTTTTTT.

As DNA, the CDR3 is TGTGCCAGCAGCCGCCGAGACAGGGACCAAGAGACCCAGTACTTC. Translating gives CASSRRDRDQETQYF. This chain joins TRBV27 and TRBJ2-5, with TRBD1 matching over 7 bases. The CDR3 has 15 amino acids. Trimming took 6 bases from V and 0 from J; bases not matched to a gene: 7. Per the germline V gene, CDR1 is MNHEY and CDR2 is SMNVEV (reference sequence).

This clonotype turned up a few times. This chain uses TRBV11-2 with TRBJ2-1; D possibly corresponds to TRBD2 (5 bases). Germline V gene sequence: CDR1 SGHAT, CDR2 FQNNGV. Trimming pared 5 bases from V and 0 bases from J, leaving 14 bases between. The CDR3 consists of 16 residues. Here the CDR3 reads CASSESGTISYNEQFF. The CDR3 coding sequence is TGTGCCAGCAGCGAGAGCGGAACTATCTCCTACAATGAGCAGTTCTTC.